The present TCR beta chain was sequenced within a study of tumour-infiltrating T cells in Burkitt lymphoma. The CDR3 is made up of 14 amino acids. Germline V lookup: CDR1 MDHEN, CDR2 SYDVKM. V was clipped by 4 bases and J by 6 bases, with 15 bases between them. This clone showed up just a few times. Assay: immunoSEQ multiplex PCR; the TCRdb copy retains only in-frame clones and omits some. The data show about 4,800 clones, approximately 13% seen once. Material for sequencing was tumor tissue. This chain links TRBV28 with TRBJ2-5, with a weak D call TRBD1 (6 bases). The sequence was collected from a human donor with Burkitt lymphoma. The CDR3 here is CASSWAGAGQTQYF. For the CDR3, the DNA is TGTGCCAGCAGTTGGGCAGGGGCGGGTCAGACCCAGTACTTC.